This T cell receptor (beta chain) was sequenced during a study of CD8 T cells in Susac syndrome. RNA was extracted with the RNeasy kit, and a quantity of 0.5 to 1 ug was reverse transcribed using random hexamers. Each CDR3 protein gets one entry after TCRdb re-called the immunoSEQ multiplex PCR reads with MiXCR. The sample holds about 90,000 distinct CDR3 sequences, approximately 96% seen once. The ends lost 5 bases at V and 6 bases at J; junction bases unmatched: 7. The CDR3 sequence is 15 residues long. CDR1 is SEHNR, CDR2 FQNEAQ, per germline (reference sequence). This TCR derives from a human donor with Susac syndrome. This chain connects TRBV7-9 to TRBJ1-6; 7 nucleotides agree with TRBD1. The sample consisted of CD8+ T cells from PBMCs. The CDR3 bases are TGTGCCAGCAGCCCCCGGGACAGTTCTAATTCACCCCTCCACTTT. It translates to CASSPRDSSNSPLHF.